The following is a TCR beta chain sequence with its context. Its target is unknown. The sample belongs to a study of identifying expanded T cells in peripheral blood. Findings of the study overall: Variance in clone template counts between approximately two-week samples significantly increased with total template count across all healthy donors. Approximately 1.1 clones differed between technical replicates, versus around 16 and 19 over time.

V was clipped by 2 bases and J by 1 base, with 8 bases between them. Germline V gene lookup returns CDR1 SGHAT and CDR2 FQNNGV. The CDR3 spans 15 residues. Collection occurred without any documented infections or immune events in donors. Sequencing used immunoSEQ multiplex PCR; TCRdb keeps in-frame clones, though not all of them. The sample includes 120,000 or so clones, 84% of them seen just once. This TCR came from a person aged 18-70 years in good health. This chain links TRBV11-2 with TRBJ2-2, with no clear D. Sequenced material: blood. CDR3 coding DNA: TGTGCCAGCAGCTTATTTTTGGAGAACACCGGGGAGCTGTTTTTT. Translated, it gives CASSLFLENTGELFF.